This T cell receptor (beta chain) was found in a study of neurological immune-mediated disorders. Notes on the study in general: Patients with HTLV-1-associated myelopathy showed the most TCR clonal expansion. Those with multiple sclerosis showed the least, falling below healthy controls. Private repertoires in all groups were suggested, as expanded clones shared no CDR3 amino acid sequences across subjects.

This clonotype was detected ten times or more. Its target is unknown. MiXCR, run by TCRdb on the 5' RACE reads, gives a single entry per CDR3 protein. The sample lists 80,000 to 95,000 distinct CDR3 sequences; 3.5% were seen once. V lost 7 bases to trimming and J lost 10 bases, with 21 bases between them. There are 14 residues in the CDR3. Germline V lookup: CDR1 SGHRS, CDR2 YFSETQ. The origin of this receptor is a woman between 45 and 65 years old with multiple sclerosis. J is TRBJ2-1 and V is TRBV5-1; possibly TRBD1 or TRBD2 for D (6 bases each). The sequencing sample was made of PBMCs. The CDR3 DNA follows: TGCGCCAGCGCCCCCCTATTGGGGGCGGGGGAGCAGTTCTTC. The encoded protein is CASAPLLGAGEQFF.